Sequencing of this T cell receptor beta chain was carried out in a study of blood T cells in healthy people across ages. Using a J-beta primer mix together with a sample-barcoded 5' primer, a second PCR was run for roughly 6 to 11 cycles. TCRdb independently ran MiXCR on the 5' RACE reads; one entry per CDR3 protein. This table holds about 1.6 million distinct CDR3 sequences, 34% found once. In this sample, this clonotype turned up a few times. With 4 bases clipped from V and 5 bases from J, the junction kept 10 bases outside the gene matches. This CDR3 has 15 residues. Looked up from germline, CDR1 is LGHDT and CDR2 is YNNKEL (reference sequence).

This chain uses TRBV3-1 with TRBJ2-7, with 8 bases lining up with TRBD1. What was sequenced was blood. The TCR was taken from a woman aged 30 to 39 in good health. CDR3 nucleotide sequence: TGTGCCAGCAGCCTCCTGGAGACAGGGGTCAACGAGCAGTACTTC. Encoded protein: CASSLLETGVNEQYF.